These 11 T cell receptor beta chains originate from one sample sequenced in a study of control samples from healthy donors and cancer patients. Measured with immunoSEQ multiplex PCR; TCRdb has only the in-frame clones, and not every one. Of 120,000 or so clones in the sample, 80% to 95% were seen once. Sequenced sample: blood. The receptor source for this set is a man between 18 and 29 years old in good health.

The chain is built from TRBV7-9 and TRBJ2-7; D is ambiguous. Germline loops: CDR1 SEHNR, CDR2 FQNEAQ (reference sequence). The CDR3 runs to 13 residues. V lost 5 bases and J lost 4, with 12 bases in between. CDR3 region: CASSPSLPYEQYF. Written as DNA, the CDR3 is TGTGCCAGCAGCCCTTCGCTCCCTTACGAGCAGTACTTC.

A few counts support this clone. CDR3 amino acids: CAWSGGRDNPYNEQFF. The CDR3 DNA follows: TGTGCCTGGAGTGGAGGCCGGGACAACCCATACAATGAGCAGTTCTTC. The V gene is TRBV30, the J gene TRBJ2-1, with D perhaps matching TRBD1 (6 bases). With 1 base removed from V and 4 bases from J, the gap between germline ends came to 17 bases. The V gene's germline CDR1 is GTSNPN and CDR2 SVGIG (reference sequence). The CDR3 spans 16 residues.

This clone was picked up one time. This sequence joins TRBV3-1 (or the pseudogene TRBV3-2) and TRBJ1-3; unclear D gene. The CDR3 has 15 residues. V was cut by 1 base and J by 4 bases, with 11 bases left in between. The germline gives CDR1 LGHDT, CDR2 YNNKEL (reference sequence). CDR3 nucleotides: TGTGCCAGCAGCCAAGGTGGGCCTCACGGAAACACCATATATTTT. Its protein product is CASSQGGPHGNTIYF.

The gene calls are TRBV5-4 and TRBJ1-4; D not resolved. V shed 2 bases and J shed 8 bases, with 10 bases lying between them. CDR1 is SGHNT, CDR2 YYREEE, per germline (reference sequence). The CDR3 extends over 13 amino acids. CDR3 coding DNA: TGTGCCAGCAGCTTAGTGACTACCGAAAAACTGTTTTTT. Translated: CASSLVTTEKLFF.

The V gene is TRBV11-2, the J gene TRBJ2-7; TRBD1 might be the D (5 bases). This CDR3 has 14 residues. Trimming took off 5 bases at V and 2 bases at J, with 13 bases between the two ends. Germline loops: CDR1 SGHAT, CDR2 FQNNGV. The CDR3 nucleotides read TGTGCCAGCAGCCGGGCCCCAGGGCCCTACGAGCAGTACTTC. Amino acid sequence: CASSRAPGPYEQYF. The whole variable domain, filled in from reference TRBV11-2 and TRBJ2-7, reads EAGVAQSPRYKIIEKRQSVAFWCNPISGHATLYWYQQILGQGPKLLIQFQNNGVVDDSQLPKDRFSAERLKGVDSTLKIQPAKLEDSAVYLCASSRAPGPYEQYFGPGTRLTVT.

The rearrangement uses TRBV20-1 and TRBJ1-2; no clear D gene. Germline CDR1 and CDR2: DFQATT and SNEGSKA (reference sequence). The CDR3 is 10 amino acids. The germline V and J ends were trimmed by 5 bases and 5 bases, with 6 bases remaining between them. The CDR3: CSAYLYGYTF. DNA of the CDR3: TGCAGTGCTTACCTGTATGGCTACACCTTC.

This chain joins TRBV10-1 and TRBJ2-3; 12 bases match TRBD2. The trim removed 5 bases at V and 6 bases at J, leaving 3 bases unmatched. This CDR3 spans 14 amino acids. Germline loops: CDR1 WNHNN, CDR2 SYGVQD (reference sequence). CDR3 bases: TGCGCCAGCAGTACTAGCGGGGGGCTGGATACGCAGTATTTT. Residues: CASSTSGGLDTQYF.

In DNA form, the CDR3 reads TGTGCCAGCAGTTTTCTGGACTTGTTACAAGAGACCCAGTACTTC. This codes for CASSFLDLLQETQYF. The chain has TRBV28 and TRBJ2-5; D might be TRBD2 (5 bases). V was pared by 3 bases and J by 2 bases, with 13 bases between. CDR3 size: 15 residues. Looked up from germline, CDR1 is MDHEN and CDR2 is SYDVKM.

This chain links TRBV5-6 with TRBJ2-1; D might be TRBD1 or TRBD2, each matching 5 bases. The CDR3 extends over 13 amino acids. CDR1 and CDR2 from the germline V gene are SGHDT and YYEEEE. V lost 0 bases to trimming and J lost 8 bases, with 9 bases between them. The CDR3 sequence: CASSLGDRYEQFF. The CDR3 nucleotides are TGTGCCAGCAGCTTGGGGGACCGGTATGAGCAGTTCTTC. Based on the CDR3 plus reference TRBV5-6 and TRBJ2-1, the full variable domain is DAGVTQSPTHLIKTRGQQVTLRCSPKSGHDTVSWYQQALGQGPQFIFQYYEEEERQRGNFPDRFSGHQFPNYSSELNVNALLLGDSALYLCASSLGDRYEQFFGPGTRLTVL.

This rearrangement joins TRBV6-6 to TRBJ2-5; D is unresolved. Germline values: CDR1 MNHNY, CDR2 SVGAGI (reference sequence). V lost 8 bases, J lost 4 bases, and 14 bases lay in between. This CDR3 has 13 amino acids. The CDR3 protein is CASGPRSGETQYF. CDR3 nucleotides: TGTGCCAGCGGGCCGAGGTCCGGAGAGACCCAGTACTTC.

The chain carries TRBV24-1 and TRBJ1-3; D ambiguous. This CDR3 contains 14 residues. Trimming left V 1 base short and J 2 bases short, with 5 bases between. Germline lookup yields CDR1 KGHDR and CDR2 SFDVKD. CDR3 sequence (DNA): TGTGCCACCAGTGATTTCAGTCCTGGAAACACCATATATTTT. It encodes CATSDFSPGNTIYF.